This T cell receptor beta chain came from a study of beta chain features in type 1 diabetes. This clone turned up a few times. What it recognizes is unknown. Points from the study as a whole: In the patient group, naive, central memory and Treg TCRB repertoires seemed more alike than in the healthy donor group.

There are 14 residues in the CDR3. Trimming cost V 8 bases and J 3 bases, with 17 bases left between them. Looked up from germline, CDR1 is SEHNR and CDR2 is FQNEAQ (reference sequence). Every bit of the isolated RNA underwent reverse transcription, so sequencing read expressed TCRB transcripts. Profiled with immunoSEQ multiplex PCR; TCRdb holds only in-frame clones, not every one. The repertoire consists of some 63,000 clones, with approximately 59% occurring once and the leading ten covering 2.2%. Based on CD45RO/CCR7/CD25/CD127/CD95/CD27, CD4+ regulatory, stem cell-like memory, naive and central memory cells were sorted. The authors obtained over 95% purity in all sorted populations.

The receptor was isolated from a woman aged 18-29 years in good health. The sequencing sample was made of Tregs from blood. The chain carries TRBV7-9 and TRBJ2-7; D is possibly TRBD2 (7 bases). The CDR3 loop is CASASTGGIYEQYF. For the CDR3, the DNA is TGTGCCAGCGCGTCCACGGGGGGCATCTACGAGCAGTACTTC.